Below, 18 T cell receptor beta chains from the same sample are listed, as sequenced in a study of blood T cells in healthy people across ages. Next came a second PCR, run for roughly 6 to 11 cycles, which used a sample-barcoded 5' primer along with a J-beta primer mix. MiXCR was run by TCRdb on the 5' RACE reads, yielding one entry per CDR3 protein. The sample lists about 570,000 distinct CDR3 sequences; 25% to 30% were seen once. Sequenced sample: blood. The receptors originated from a woman aged 70 to 79 in good health.

The V gene is TRBV7-9, the J gene TRBJ1-1, with a weak D call TRBD1 (6 bases). Germline values: CDR1 SEHNR, CDR2 FQNEAQ (reference sequence). CDR3 length: 14 amino acids. V was pared by 5 bases and J by 1 base, with 11 bases between. In nucleotides, the CDR3 is TGTGCCAGCAGCAAACTACAGGGGAACACTGAAGCTTTCTTT. Translating gives CASSKLQGNTEAFF.

The CDR3 loop is CASSLRGLGSGANVLTF. CDR3 nucleotide sequence: TGTGCCAGCAGTTTACGGGGCCTGGGGTCTGGGGCCAACGTCCTGACTTTC. The J gene is TRBJ2-6, the V gene TRBV12-3 or TRBV12-4, with D perhaps assigned TRBD1 or TRBD2 (5 bases each). Trimming left V 2 bases short and J 1 base short, with 12 bases between. This CDR3 comprises 17 residues.

In regard to this clonotype: An end of the junction differs from the germline gene, which may be a read error. This chain uses TRBV10-3 with TRBJ2-5, with D unresolved. The germline V gene has CDR1 ENHRY and CDR2 SYGVKD. The CDR3 is 11 residues long. The CDR3 bases are TGTGTCATCAGTGATGTGCAGACCCAGTACTTC. It translates to CVISDVQTQYF.

The rearrangement uses TRBV20-1 and TRBJ2-7; D perhaps matches TRBD2 (6 bases). The CDR3 consists of 13 residues. The germline V gene has CDR1 DFQATT and CDR2 SNEGSKA (reference sequence). V lost 6 bases and J lost 5, with 17 bases in between. The CDR3 reads CSAEGRGIHEQYF. The CDR3 DNA reads TGCAGTGCCGAGGGACGCGGGATCCACGAGCAGTACTTC.

In the case of this clonotype: An end of the junction differs from the germline gene, which may be a read error. The V call is TRBV10-3, the J call TRBJ1-5; 11 nucleotides align to TRBD1. The CDR3 spans 17 residues. Per germline, CDR1 ENHRY and CDR2 SYGVKD. The CDR3 protein is CAISDSGTGGLNLPQHF. The CDR3 DNA is TGTGCCATCAGTGACTCCGGGACAGGGGGTCTCAATCTGCCCCAGCATTTT.

The chain recombines TRBV5-4 with TRBJ2-5; TRBD2 matches at 10 bases. The J call may be wrong; the DNA end is better matched by TRBJ2-1. The V gene's germline CDR1 is SGHNT and CDR2 YYREEE (reference sequence). The CDR3 runs to 15 residues. Written as DNA, the CDR3 is TGTGCCAGCAGCTTAAAAGCGGGGGGGCCCCTTGAGCAGTTCTTC. This translates into CASSLKAGGPLEQFF.

This chain links TRBV6-6 with TRBJ2-7; 8 positions match TRBD2. From germline, CDR1 is MNHNY and CDR2 SVGAGI (reference sequence). Unmatched junction bases numbered 13, after V lost 9 bases and J lost 6 bases. The CDR3 runs 14 residues. The CDR3 here is CASSTSGASLEQYF. CDR3 bases: TGTGCCAGTTCTACTAGCGGCGCCTCCCTCGAGCAGTACTTC.

This clonotype appeared a few times. V and J are TRBV20-1 and TRBJ2-2; D call uncertain. Germline lookup yields CDR1 DFQATT and CDR2 SNEGSKA (reference sequence). CDR3 length: 16 amino acids. V shed 2 bases and J shed 6 bases, with 19 bases lying between them. The CDR3: CSARKPITRLAGELFF. CDR3 nucleotides: TGCAGTGCTAGAAAACCCATTACCCGACTGGCCGGGGAGCTGTTTTTT.

This sequence joins TRBV7-9 and TRBJ2-5; possible D gene TRBD2, 6 bases. Germline V gene lookup returns CDR1 SEHNR and CDR2 FQNEAQ (reference sequence). V dropped 4 bases and J dropped 1 base, with 10 bases sitting between them. The CDR3 is 14 amino acids. This chain's CDR3 is CASSSGGVQETQYF. CDR3 DNA sequence: TGTGCCAGCAGCTCTGGCGGGGTCCAAGAGACCCAGTACTTC.

The chain couples TRBV7-2 to TRBJ2-5; D is perhaps TRBD1 (5 bases). The germline V gene encodes CDR1 SGHTA and CDR2 FQGNSA. The CDR3 has 14 residues. The V end lost 3 bases, the J end lost 2 bases, and 10 bases lay between the germline ends. CDR3 coding DNA: TGTGCCAGCAGCTTCTGGGGCGTACAAGAGACCCAGTACTTC. Protein product: CASSFWGVQETQYF.

There are many counts of this clonotype. J is TRBJ2-5 and V is TRBV28; D not resolved. This CDR3 is 12 amino acids long. The ends were cut back, 7 bases at V and 1 base at J, with 7 bases in the middle. Germline CDR1 MDHEN, CDR2 SYDVKM. Here the CDR3 DNA reads TGTGCCAGCACCTGGGGCCAAGAGACCCAGTACTTC. It specifies CASTWGQETQYF.

A few counts support this clonotype. The chain uses TRBV20-1 and TRBJ2-5; the D is unclear. The CDR3 has 12 amino acids. The V gene lost 5 bases and the J gene lost 3 bases, with 10 bases spanning the gap. CDR1 DFQATT and CDR2 SNEGSKA come from the germline V gene (reference sequence). The CDR3, as DNA: TGCAGTGCTCGGAGCTTAGAAGAGACCCAGTACTTC. It is translated as CSARSLEETQYF.

This clonotype was picked up many times. The CDR3 sequence is CATQDRQETQYF. CDR3 bases: TGTGCCACCCAGGACAGACAAGAGACCCAGTACTTC. This chain connects TRBV6-5 to TRBJ2-5, with D perhaps TRBD1 (6 bases). CDR1 and CDR2 (germline): MNHEY, SVGAGI. This CDR3 is 12 amino acids long. Trimming stripped 10 bases from V and 2 bases from J, with 11 bases between.

This clonotype was detected a few times. CDR3 region: CASSTRGGEETQYF. CDR3 DNA sequence: TGTGCCAGCAGCACGCGAGGGGGGGAAGAGACCCAGTACTTC. The genes are TRBV12-3 or TRBV12-4 and TRBJ2-7, with D maybe TRBD2 (7 bases). The better agreement between TRBJ2-5 and the DNA end casts doubt on the J call. The CDR3 is made up of 14 amino acids.

This clonotype came up a few times. The V gene is TRBV5-1, the J gene TRBJ2-3; 7 positions match TRBD2. The V and J ends lost 5 bases and 0 bases, in that order; junction bases with no gene match: 6. Germline-derived CDR1 and CDR2 are SGHRS and YFSETQ. This CDR3 contains 15 residues. This chain's CDR3 is CASRSSGVSTDTQYF. CDR3 nucleotides: TGCGCCAGCAGATCCAGCGGGGTCAGCACAGATACGCAGTATTTT.

J is TRBJ2-5 and V is TRBV5-1, with TRBD2 matching over 7 bases. This CDR3 is built from 13 residues. Germline V gives CDR1 SGHRS, CDR2 YFSETQ. Trimming took 5 bases from V and 9 from J; bases not matched to a gene: 10. The CDR3 nucleotides read TGCGCCAGCAGTGGGGTCTTCCGGGAGGCCCAGTACTTC. It codes for CASSGVFREAQYF.

This clonotype was observed a few times. The V call is TRBV10-3, the J call TRBJ1-4, with D perhaps matching TRBD1 (6 bases). The germline CDR1 and CDR2 sequences are ENHRY and SYGVKD. CDR3 length equals 14 residues. V dropped 6 bases and J dropped 8 bases, with 16 bases sitting between them. In DNA, the CDR3 is TGTGCCATCAGCGCAGGGGCTTTGGGGGAAAAACTGTTTTTT. Protein sequence: CAISAGALGEKLFF.

Ten or more counts support this clonotype. The V and J genes are TRBV9 and TRBJ2-3, with TRBD2 matching over 9 bases. Germline CDR1 and CDR2: SGDLS and YYNGEE. With V trimmed by 4 bases and J by 4 bases, 4 bases remained unmatched. The CDR3 has 14 residues. The CDR3, as DNA: TGTGCCAGCAGCCCCCGGACTAGCGCAGATACGCAGTATTTT. As protein: CASSPRTSADTQYF. Variable domain in full (rest from reference TRBV9 and TRBJ2-3): DSGVTQTPKHLITATGQRVTLRCSPRSGDLSVYWYQQSLDQGLQFLIQYYNGEERAKGNILERFSAQQFPDLHSELNLSSLELGDSALYFCASSPRTSADTQYFGPGTRLTVL.